Each of the 21 T cell receptor beta chains below was sequenced from the same sample in a study of liver allograft versus peripheral blood T cells. Study-level information: Transplanted livers and recipients' peripheral blood had their T cell receptor repertoires compared.

TCRdb re-derived calls from the reads in MiXCR, one entry per CDR3 protein. The sample lists some 15,000 distinct CDR3 sequences; 20% to 25% were seen once. The receptors come from a human patient who had a liver transplant. Some T cells may have come from the graft donor.

The chain recombines TRBV20-1 with TRBJ2-7; 8 bases map to TRBD1. This CDR3 is 15 amino acids long. Losses at the gene ends were 1 base for V and 5 bases for J; bases not matched to a gene: 10. Germline CDR1 reads DFQATT; CDR2 reads SNEGSKA (reference sequence). The CDR3 sequence is CSARGVRGLGDEQYF. CDR3 coding DNA: TGCAGTGCTAGAGGGGTCAGGGGGCTGGGCGACGAGCAGTACTTC.

V is TRBV9 and J is TRBJ2-1; 13 bases are shared with TRBD2. CDR3 length: 18 amino acids. V lost 0 bases to trimming and J lost 0 bases; unmatched junction nucleotides: 3. CDR1 is SGDLS and CDR2 is YYNGEE in the germline V gene. CDR3 sequence: CASSVGLAGGHSYNEQFF. CDR3 in DNA: TGTGCCAGCAGCGTAGGACTAGCGGGGGGTCACTCCTACAATGAGCAGTTCTTC.

The J gene is TRBJ1-6, the V gene TRBV7-3, with 8 positions matching TRBD1. The CDR3 has 15 residues. CDR1 and CDR2 (germline): SGHTA, FQGTGA. V lost 2 bases, J lost 6 bases, and 3 bases stayed unmatched. The CDR3 region is CASSLQGAPNSPLHF. The DNA of the CDR3 is TGTGCCAGCAGCTTACAGGGGGCGCCTAATTCACCCCTCCACTTT.

The chain is built from TRBV28 and TRBJ1-4; D is ambiguous. Between the trimmed V and J ends, which lost 4 bases and 8 bases, there was a span of 14 bases. Germline CDR1 is MDHEN and CDR2 is SYDVKM. The CDR3 has 14 amino acids. The CDR3 coding sequence is TGTGCCAGCAGTTCTCTCCGCCAAAAGGAAAAACTGTTTTTT. It yields the protein CASSSLRQKEKLFF.

By share of the sample, this clonotype is medium-sized. The chain employs TRBV6-6 and TRBJ2-7, with D unresolved. The CDR3 sequence is 13 residues long. V was shortened by 8 bases and J by 0 bases, with 11 bases between the two germline ends. CDR1 is MNHNY, CDR2 SVGAGI, per germline (reference sequence). CDR3 nucleotides: TGTGCCAGCTACAGCTCACACTCCTACGAGCAGTACTTC. It codes for CASYSSHSYEQYF.

This clonotype was observed a handful of times. The CDR3 is CASSSGVLKEKLFF. CDR3 bases: TGTGCCAGCAGCTCCGGGGTATTGAAAGAAAAACTGTTTTTT. V is TRBV5-6 and J is TRBJ1-4; no definite D call. There are 14 residues in the CDR3. V lost 3 bases and J 8 bases, leaving 14 bases between the germline ends. CDR1 SGHDT and CDR2 YYEEEE come from the germline V gene.

The V and J genes are TRBV6-6 and TRBJ1-3; TRBD1 agrees at 11 bases. The germline V gene encodes CDR1 MNHNY and CDR2 SVGAGI (reference sequence). The CDR3 contains 16 residues. V shed 7 bases and J 4 bases; nucleotides not matched to a gene: 9. CDR3 region: CASIDGQGAGGNTIYF. The CDR3 DNA follows: TGTGCCAGCATCGACGGACAGGGGGCAGGAGGAAACACCATATATTTT.

The CDR3 DNA reads TGCAGTGCCCCCCTCGGGAGACTAGCGGGAGGAAGCTCCTACAATGAGCAGTTCTTC. Translation gives CSAPLGRLAGGSSYNEQFF. This rearrangement joins TRBV20-1 to TRBJ2-1; 13 bases agree with TRBD2. The CDR3 spans 19 residues. With V trimmed by 6 bases and J by 0 bases, 14 bases remained unmatched. CDR1 and CDR2 (germline): DFQATT, SNEGSKA (reference sequence).

This clonotype showed up just a few times. Written as DNA, the CDR3 is TGTGCCAGCAGCTTATCCAGGGCAGACGAGCAGTACTTC. Its protein product is CASSLSRADEQYF. The chain is built from TRBV5-6 and TRBJ2-7; a possible D gene is TRBD1 (5 bases). The CDR3 is 13 amino acids. V lost 2 bases and J 5 bases, leaving 11 bases between the germline ends. The germline CDR1 and CDR2 sequences are SGHDT and YYEEEE.

The rearrangement uses TRBV30 and TRBJ2-1; D not resolved. CDR3 length: 14 residues. Deletions cut 1 base from V and 1 base from J, with 8 bases between. Germline loops: CDR1 GTSNPN, CDR2 SVGIG (reference sequence). The CDR3 reads CAWSGFPSYNEQFF. CDR3 bases: TGTGCCTGGAGTGGGTTTCCGTCCTACAATGAGCAGTTCTTC.

The chain recombines TRBV19 with TRBJ2-5, with a weak D call TRBD1 (6 bases). The CDR3 is 15 amino acids. Trimming removed 5 bases from V and 4 bases from J, with 17 bases in between. Germline V gene data show CDR1 as LNHDA and CDR2 as SQIVND (reference sequence). In DNA, the CDR3 is TGTGCCAGTAGTTCCCGGACAGAACTCATAGAGACCCAGTACTTC. Protein sequence: CASSSRTELIETQYF.

This clonotype was recorded at least ten times. The rearrangement uses TRBV6-2 or TRBV6-3 and TRBJ1-6, with no clear D. This CDR3 spans 14 amino acids. With 2 bases removed from V and 9 bases from J, the gap between germline ends came to 11 bases. Germline V gene sequence: CDR1 MNHEY, CDR2 SVGEGT. CDR3 in DNA: TGTGCCAGCAGTTACGTCGAGCGAAGTTCACCCCTCCACTTT. This sequence encodes CASSYVERSSPLHF.

With regard to this clonotype: This may be a read error: a much more frequent sequence differs by one nucleotide. The V call is TRBV18, the J call TRBJ1-2; D not resolved. The length of the CDR3 is 14 residues. The V end was cut by 6 bases, the J end by 12 bases, with 23 bases between. Germline V CDR1 and CDR2: KGHSH, LQKENI. CDR3 residues: CASSTDLQNSGNTF. The CDR3 DNA reads as TGTGCCAGCTCGACGGACCTCCAGAATTCAGGCAACACCTTC.

The chain couples TRBV27 to TRBJ2-4; a weak D match, TRBD2 (7 bases). The germline gives CDR1 MNHEY, CDR2 SMNVEV (reference sequence). This CDR3 region has 15 residues. V gave up 8 bases and J gave up 0 bases, with 14 bases separating them. The DNA for the CDR3 is TGTGCCAGCTGGGGGGGGGGGGCAGCCAAAAACATTCAGTACTTC. This encodes CASWGGGAAKNIQYF.

For this clonotype: A much larger clone differs by one base, so this may be a read error. The chain joins TRBV18 to TRBJ2-7; D possibly uses TRBD1 or TRBD2 (6 bases each). In germline, CDR1 is KGHSH, CDR2 LQKENI. The CDR3 length is 13 residues. CDR3 amino acids: CVSSPGGGYEQYF. CDR3 sequence (DNA): TGTGTCAGCTCACCAGGAGGGGGCTACGAGCAGTACTTC.

This clonotype was recorded a few times. The CDR3 here is CAWTGTSRDNSPLHF. The CDR3 DNA reads TGTGCCTGGACCGGGACAAGCCGAGATAATTCACCCCTCCACTTT. The chain recombines TRBV30 with TRBJ1-6; a weak D match, TRBD1 (6 bases). Per the germline V gene, CDR1 is GTSNPN and CDR2 is SVGIG (reference sequence). Between the trimmed V and J ends, which lost 4 bases and 5 bases, there was a span of 15 bases. The CDR3 covers 15 residues.

This chain connects TRBV5-4 to TRBJ2-7, with D possibly matching TRBD2 (5 bases). CDR3 length: 15 residues. CDR1 SGHNT and CDR2 YYREEE come from the germline V gene (reference sequence). The V gene lost 0 bases and the J gene lost 10 bases, with 20 bases spanning the gap. CDR3 amino acids: CASSLGDGSVSDQYF. For the CDR3, the DNA is TGTGCCAGCAGCTTGGGAGACGGATCCGTTAGCGACCAGTACTTC.

This clonotype was detected only a few times. The V gene is TRBV19, the J gene TRBJ1-2, with 11 bases fitting TRBD1. From germline, CDR1 is LNHDA and CDR2 SQIVND (reference sequence). V was clipped by 7 bases and J by 9 bases; unmatched bases: 22. The CDR3 has 18 amino acids. CDR3 sequence: CASNPSPSGTGGFMRYTF. The DNA for the CDR3 is TGTGCCAGTAACCCATCCCCCTCGGGGACAGGGGGTTTTATGCGCTACACCTTC.

At least ten counts were recorded for this clonotype. This sequence joins TRBV19 and TRBJ1-1; the D gene is possibly TRBD1 (6 bases). The V end lost 3 bases, the J end lost 7 bases, and 27 bases lay between the germline ends. There are 18 residues in the CDR3. Germline CDR1 is LNHDA and CDR2 is SQIVND (reference sequence). The CDR3 is CASSIRAPSTGARYEAFF. Written as DNA, the CDR3 is TGTGCCAGTAGTATTAGGGCCCCTTCGACAGGAGCCCGATATGAAGCTTTCTTT.

This clonotype was seen a handful of times. The V call is TRBV5-6, the J call TRBJ2-3; 9 nucleotides line up with TRBD2. CDR3 length: 17 amino acids. CDR1 and CDR2 (germline): SGHDT, YYEEEE. The trim removed 4 bases at V and 2 bases at J, leaving 11 bases unmatched. This CDR3 reads CASSRVSGGFLTDTQYF. DNA of the CDR3: TGTGCCAGCAGCCGCGTTAGCGGGGGTTTCCTCACAGATACGCAGTATTTT.

This clonotype was recorded a few times. V gene TRBV6-1 combines with J gene TRBJ2-7; TRBD1 matches 8 bases. The V gene's germline CDR1 is MNHNS and CDR2 SASEGT. There are 15 residues in the CDR3. V was pared by 4 bases and J by 4 bases, with 9 bases of the junction left unmatched. CDR3 coding DNA: TGTGCCAGCAGTGCCTCCGGGACAGGTCTTTACGAGCAGTACTTC. This gives the protein CASSASGTGLYEQYF.